This passage covers 8 T cell receptor beta chains from one sample sequenced in a study of radiotherapy plus CTLA-4 blockade in lung cancer. The method was immunoSEQ multiplex PCR; TCRdb's version includes in-frame clones alone and lacks a portion of them. Here the sample spans 40,000 to 55,000 clones, 65% to 90% being singletons. The specimen comprised peripheral blood, sampled from a patient treated with radiotherapy plus ipilimumab. These receptor sequences come from a human donor with non-small cell lung cancer that progressed on radiotherapy plus ipilimumab. Some clones in this sample may be carry-over from other donors' samples.

The chain joins TRBV18 to TRBJ1-3, with D tentatively TRBD1 (5 bases). This CDR3 is built from 16 residues. Germline CDR1 is KGHSH and CDR2 is LQKENI. The V end lost 1 base, the J end lost 9 bases, and 19 bases lay between the germline ends. Here the CDR3 DNA reads TGTGCCAGCTCACCACTGAACAGGAGGGCTCAGGGCACCATATATTTT. Its translation is CASSPLNRRAQGTIYF. Full variable domain (missing parts from reference TRBV18 and TRBJ1-3): NAGVMQNPRHLVRRRGQEARLRCSPMKGHSHVYWYRQLPEEGLKFMVYLQKENIIDESGMPKERFSAEFPKEGPSILRIQQVVRGDSAAYFCASSPLNRRAQGTIYFGEGSWLTVV.

The V gene is TRBV5-4, the J gene TRBJ2-5; possibly TRBD1 for D (5 bases). Germline V gene data show CDR1 as SGHNT and CDR2 as YYREEE (reference sequence). The V and J ends lost 4 bases and 2 bases respectively, with 12 bases between them. The CDR3 is 14 amino acids. CDR3 DNA: TGTGCCAGCAGCCCTGACAGTATTCAAGAGACCCAGTACTTC. It is translated as CASSPDSIQETQYF.

The chain combines TRBV10-3 with TRBJ1-6; no firm D call. V lost 7 bases and J lost 7, with 11 bases in between. This CDR3 region has 13 residues. Germline V gives CDR1 ENHRY, CDR2 SYGVKD. The CDR3 DNA follows: TGTGCCATCACTCTTGACTGGAATTCACCCCTCCACTTT. Translation gives CAITLDWNSPLHF.

The genes are TRBV29-1 and TRBJ2-3; TRBD2 matches 7 bases. Germline V gene data show CDR1 as SQVTM and CDR2 as ANQGSEA. V shed 4 bases and J 5 bases; nucleotides not matched to a gene: 12. The CDR3 covers 15 residues. CDR3 sequence: CSVVSGAGWKDTQYF. In nucleotides, the CDR3 is TGCAGCGTTGTGAGCGGGGCAGGGTGGAAAGATACGCAGTATTTT.

The chain links TRBV5-4 to TRBJ2-7; perhaps TRBD1 as D (6 bases). CDR3 size: 14 residues. Deletions cut 4 bases from V and 4 bases from J, with 15 bases between. Germline V gene data show CDR1 as SGHNT and CDR2 as YYREEE (reference sequence). Here the CDR3 DNA reads TGTGCCAGCAGCCCGGACAGTAAATCTTACGAGCAGTACTTC. It translates to CASSPDSKSYEQYF.

The V gene is TRBV7-8, the J gene TRBJ2-1, with 11 bases lining up with TRBD2. CDR3 length: 16 residues. J lost 3 bases, V lost 5 bases, and 6 bases had no gene match. CDR1 is SGHVS and CDR2 is FQNEAQ in the germline V gene. CDR3 bases: TGTGCCAGCAGCCCCCAGGGACTAGCGGACTACAATGAGCAGTTCTTC. Amino acids: CASSPQGLADYNEQFF.

The chain combines TRBV6-5 with TRBJ2-7; D may be TRBD1 (6 bases). Between the trimmed V and J ends, which lost 5 bases and 5 bases, there was a span of 16 bases. In germline, CDR1 is MNHEY, CDR2 SVGAGI. The CDR3 sequence is 14 residues long. The CDR3 protein is CASSLGTRHNEQYF. In DNA, the CDR3 is TGTGCCAGCAGTCTCGGGACACGCCACAACGAGCAGTACTTC.

This clone was detected once. V is TRBV7-2 and J is TRBJ2-5; 7 bases map to TRBD2. The germline CDR1 and CDR2 sequences are SGHTA and FQGNSA. Trimming removed 0 bases from V and 5 bases from J; junction bases left unmatched: 6. The CDR3 is 15 residues long. For the CDR3, the DNA is TGTGCCAGCAGCTTAGCGGGAGGGCCTTATGAGACCCAGTACTTC. This sequence encodes CASSLAGGPYETQYF.